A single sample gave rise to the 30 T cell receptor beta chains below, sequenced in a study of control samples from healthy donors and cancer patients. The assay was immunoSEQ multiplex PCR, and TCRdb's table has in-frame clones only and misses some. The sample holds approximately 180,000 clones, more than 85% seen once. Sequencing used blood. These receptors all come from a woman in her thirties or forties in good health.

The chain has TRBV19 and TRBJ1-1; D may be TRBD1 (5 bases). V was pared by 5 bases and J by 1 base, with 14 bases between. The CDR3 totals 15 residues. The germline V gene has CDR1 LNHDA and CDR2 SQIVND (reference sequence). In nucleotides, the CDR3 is TGTGCCAGTAGTGTCTCCGTAAGGGGGAACACTGAAGCTTTCTTT. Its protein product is CASSVSVRGNTEAFF.

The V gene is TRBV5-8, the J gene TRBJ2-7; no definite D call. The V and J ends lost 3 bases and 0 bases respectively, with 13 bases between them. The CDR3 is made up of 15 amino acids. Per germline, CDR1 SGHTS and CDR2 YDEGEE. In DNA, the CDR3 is TGTGCCAGCAGCTCGACGGAGTTTCGCTCCTACGAGCAGTACTTC. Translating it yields CASSSTEFRSYEQYF.

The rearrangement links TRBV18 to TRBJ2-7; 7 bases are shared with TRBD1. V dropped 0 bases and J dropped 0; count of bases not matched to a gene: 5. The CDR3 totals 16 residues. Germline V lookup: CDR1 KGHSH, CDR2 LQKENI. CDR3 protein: CASSPPGTASSYEQYF. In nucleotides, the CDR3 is TGTGCCAGCTCACCACCTGGGACAGCATCCTCCTACGAGCAGTACTTC.

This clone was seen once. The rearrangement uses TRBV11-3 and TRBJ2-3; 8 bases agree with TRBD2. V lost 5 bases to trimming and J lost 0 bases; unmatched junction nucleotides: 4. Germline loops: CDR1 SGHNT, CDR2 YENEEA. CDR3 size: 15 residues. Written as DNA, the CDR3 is TGTGCCAGCAGCCAATCGGGGGGGAGCACAGATACGCAGTATTTT. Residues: CASSQSGGSTDTQYF.

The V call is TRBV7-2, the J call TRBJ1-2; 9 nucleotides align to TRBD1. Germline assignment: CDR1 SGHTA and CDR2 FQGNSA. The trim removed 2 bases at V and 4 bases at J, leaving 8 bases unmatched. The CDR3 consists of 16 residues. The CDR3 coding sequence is TGTGCCAGCAGCTTAAGGATAGGGACAGGGAGCTATGGCTACACCTTC. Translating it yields CASSLRIGTGSYGYTF.

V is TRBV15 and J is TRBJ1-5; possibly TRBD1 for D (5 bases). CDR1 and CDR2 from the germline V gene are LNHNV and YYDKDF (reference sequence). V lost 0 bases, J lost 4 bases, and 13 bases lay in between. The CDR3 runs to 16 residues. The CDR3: CATSRELAGKNQPQHF. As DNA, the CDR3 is TGTGCCACCAGCAGAGAGTTGGCAGGGAAGAATCAGCCCCAGCATTTT.

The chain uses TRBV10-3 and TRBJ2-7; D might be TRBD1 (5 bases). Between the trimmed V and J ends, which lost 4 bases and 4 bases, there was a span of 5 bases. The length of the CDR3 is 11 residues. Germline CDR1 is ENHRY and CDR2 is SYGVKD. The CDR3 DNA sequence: TGTGCCATCAGTGGGACATACGAGCAGTACTTC. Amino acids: CAISGTYEQYF.

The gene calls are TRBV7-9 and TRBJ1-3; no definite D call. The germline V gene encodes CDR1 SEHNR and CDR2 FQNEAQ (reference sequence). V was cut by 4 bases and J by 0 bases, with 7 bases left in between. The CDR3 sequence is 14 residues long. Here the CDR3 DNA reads TGTGCCAGCAGCTCAAGCAGCTCTGGAAACACCATATATTTT. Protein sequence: CASSSSSSGNTIYF.

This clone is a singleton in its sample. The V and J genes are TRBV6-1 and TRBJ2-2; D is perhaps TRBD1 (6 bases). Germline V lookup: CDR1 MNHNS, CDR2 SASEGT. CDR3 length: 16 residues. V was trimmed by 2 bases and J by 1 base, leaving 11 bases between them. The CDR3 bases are TGTGCCAGCAGTGAACACAGGGAATTGAACACCGGGGAGCTGTTTTTT. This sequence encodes CASSEHRELNTGELFF.

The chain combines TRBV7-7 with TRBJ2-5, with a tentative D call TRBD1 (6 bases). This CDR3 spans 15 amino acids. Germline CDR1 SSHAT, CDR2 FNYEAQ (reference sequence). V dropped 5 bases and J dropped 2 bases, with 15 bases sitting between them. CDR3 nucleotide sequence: TGTGCCAGCAGCCGAACCTGGACAGCTCAAGAGACCCAGTACTTC. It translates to CASSRTWTAQETQYF.

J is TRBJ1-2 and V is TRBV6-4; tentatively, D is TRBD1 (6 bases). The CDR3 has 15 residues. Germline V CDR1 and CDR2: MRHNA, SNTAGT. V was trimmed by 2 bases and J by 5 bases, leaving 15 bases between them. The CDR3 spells CASSDHRTEGYGYTF. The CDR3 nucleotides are TGTGCCAGCAGTGACCACAGGACAGAGGGTTATGGCTACACCTTC.

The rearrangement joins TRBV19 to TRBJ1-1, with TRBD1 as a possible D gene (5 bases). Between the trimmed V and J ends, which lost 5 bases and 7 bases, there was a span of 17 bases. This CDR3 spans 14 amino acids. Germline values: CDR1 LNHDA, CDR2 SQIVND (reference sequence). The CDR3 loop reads CASSPDRIGGEAFF. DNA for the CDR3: TGTGCCAGTAGTCCCGACAGAATCGGTGGTGAAGCTTTCTTT.

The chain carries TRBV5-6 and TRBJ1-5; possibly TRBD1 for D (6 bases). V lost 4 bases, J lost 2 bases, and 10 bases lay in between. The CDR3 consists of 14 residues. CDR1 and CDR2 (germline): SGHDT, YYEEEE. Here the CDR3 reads CASSEWGRNQPQHF. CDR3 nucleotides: TGTGCCAGCAGCGAGTGGGGGCGCAATCAGCCCCAGCATTTT. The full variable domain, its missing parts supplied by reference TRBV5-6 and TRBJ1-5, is DAGVTQSPTHLIKTRGQQVTLRCSPKSGHDTVSWYQQALGQGPQFIFQYYEEEERQRGNFPDRFSGHQFPNYSSELNVNALLLGDSALYLCASSEWGRNQPQHFGDGTRLSIL.

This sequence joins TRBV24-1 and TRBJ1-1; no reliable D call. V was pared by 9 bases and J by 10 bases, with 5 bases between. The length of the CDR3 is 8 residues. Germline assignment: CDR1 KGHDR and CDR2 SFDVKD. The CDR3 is CATPAAFF. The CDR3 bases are TGTGCCACCCCTGCAGCTTTCTTT.

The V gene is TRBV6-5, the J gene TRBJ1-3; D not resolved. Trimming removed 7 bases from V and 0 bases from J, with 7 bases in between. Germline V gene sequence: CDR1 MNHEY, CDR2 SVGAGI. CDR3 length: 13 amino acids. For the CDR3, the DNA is TGTGCCAGCAAGGCCTTCTCTGGAAACACCATATATTTT. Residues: CASKAFSGNTIYF.

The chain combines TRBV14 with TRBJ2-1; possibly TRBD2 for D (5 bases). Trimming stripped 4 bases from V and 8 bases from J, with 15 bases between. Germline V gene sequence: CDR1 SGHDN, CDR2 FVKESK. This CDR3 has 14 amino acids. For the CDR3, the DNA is TGTGCCAGCAGCCCTGGACTTGGCTGGGATGAGCAGTTCTTC. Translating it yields CASSPGLGWDEQFF. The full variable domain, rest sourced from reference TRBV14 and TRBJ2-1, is EAGVTQFPSHSVIEKGQTVTLRCDPISGHDNLYWYRRVMGKEIKFLLHFVKESKQDESGMPNNRFLAERTGGTYSTLKVQPAELEDSGVYFCASSPGLGWDEQFFGPGTRLTVL.

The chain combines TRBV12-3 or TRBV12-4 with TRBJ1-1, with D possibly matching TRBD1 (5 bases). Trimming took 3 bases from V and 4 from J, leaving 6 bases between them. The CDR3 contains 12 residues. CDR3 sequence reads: CASSFGATEAFF. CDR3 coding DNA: TGTGCCAGCAGTTTCGGGGCCACTGAAGCTTTCTTT.

In nucleotides, the CDR3 is TGTGCCAGTAGTATGGGGTCGGCGGGGGACCAGAATGAGCAGTTCTTC. Residues: CASSMGSAGDQNEQFF. The chain uses TRBV19 and TRBJ2-1; TRBD2 agrees at 7 bases. There are 16 residues in the CDR3. The germline V gene has CDR1 LNHDA and CDR2 SQIVND (reference sequence). V shed 3 bases and J 7 bases; nucleotides not matched to a gene: 12.

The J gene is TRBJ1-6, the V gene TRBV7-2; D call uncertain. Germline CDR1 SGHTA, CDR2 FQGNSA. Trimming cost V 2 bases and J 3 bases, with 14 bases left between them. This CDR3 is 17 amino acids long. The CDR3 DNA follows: TGTGCCAGCAGCTTATGGGCTTCTCCTGGCTATAATTCACCCCTCCACTTT. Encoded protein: CASSLWASPGYNSPLHF.

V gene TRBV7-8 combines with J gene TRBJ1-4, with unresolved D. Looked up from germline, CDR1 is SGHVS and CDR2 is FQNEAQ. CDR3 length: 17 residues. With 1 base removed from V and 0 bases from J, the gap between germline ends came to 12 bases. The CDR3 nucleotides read TGTGCCAGCAGCTTAGTACGAGGACGGTCAACTAATGAAAAACTGTTTTTT. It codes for CASSLVRGRSTNEKLFF.

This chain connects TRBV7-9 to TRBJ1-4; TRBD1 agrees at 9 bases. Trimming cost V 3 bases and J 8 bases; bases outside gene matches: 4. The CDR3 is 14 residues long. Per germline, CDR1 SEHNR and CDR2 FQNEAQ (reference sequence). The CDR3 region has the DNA TGTGCCAGCAGCTTTGGGACAGGGAGAGAAAAACTGTTTTTT. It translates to CASSFGTGREKLFF. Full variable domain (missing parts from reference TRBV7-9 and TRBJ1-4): DTGVSQNPRHKITKRGQNVTFRCDPISEHNRLYWYRQTLGQGPEFLTYFQNEAQLEKSRLLSDRFSAERPKGSFSTLEIQRTEQGDSAMYLCASSFGTGREKLFFGSGTQLSVL.

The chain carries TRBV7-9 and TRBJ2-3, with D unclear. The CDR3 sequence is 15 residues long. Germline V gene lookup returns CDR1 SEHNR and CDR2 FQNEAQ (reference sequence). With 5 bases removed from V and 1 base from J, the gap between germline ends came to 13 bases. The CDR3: CASSADATGTDTQYF. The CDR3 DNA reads TGTGCCAGCAGCGCGGACGCTACTGGCACAGATACGCAGTATTTT.

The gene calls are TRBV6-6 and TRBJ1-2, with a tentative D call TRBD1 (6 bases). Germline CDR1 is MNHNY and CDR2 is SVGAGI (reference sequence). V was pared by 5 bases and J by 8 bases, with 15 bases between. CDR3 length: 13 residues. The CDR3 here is CASSIDRTTGYTF. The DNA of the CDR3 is TGTGCCAGCAGTATCGACAGGACGACGGGCTACACCTTC.

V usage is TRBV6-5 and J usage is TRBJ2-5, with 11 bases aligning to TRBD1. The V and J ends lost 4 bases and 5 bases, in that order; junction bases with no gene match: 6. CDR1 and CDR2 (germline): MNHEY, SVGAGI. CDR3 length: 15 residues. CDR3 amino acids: CASSSGQGALETQYF. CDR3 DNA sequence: TGTGCCAGCAGTTCCGGACAGGGGGCATTGGAGACCCAGTACTTC.

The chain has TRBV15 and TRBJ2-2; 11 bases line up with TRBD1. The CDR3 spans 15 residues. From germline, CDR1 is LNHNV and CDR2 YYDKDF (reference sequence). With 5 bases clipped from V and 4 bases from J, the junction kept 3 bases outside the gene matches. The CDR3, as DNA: TGTGCCACCAGCCAGGGACAGGGGGTCACCGGGGAGCTGTTTTTT. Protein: CATSQGQGVTGELFF.

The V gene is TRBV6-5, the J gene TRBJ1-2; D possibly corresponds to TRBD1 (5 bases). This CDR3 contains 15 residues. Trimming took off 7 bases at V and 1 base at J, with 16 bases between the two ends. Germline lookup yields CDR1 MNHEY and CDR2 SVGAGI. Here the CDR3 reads CASMGPGGFNYGYTF. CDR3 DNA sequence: TGTGCCAGCATGGGGCCGGGGGGGTTTAACTATGGCTACACCTTC.

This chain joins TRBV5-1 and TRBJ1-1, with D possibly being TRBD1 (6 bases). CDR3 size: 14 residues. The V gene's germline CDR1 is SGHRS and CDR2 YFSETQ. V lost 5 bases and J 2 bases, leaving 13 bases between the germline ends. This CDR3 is CASREGQGNTEAFF. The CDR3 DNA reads TGCGCCAGCAGGGAGGGACAAGGAAACACTGAAGCTTTCTTT.

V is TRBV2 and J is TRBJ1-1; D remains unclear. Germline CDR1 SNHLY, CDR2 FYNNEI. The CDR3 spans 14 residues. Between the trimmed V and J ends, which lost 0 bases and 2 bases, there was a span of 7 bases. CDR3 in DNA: TGTGCCAGCAGTGAAGCTTTCGTAAACACTGAAGCTTTCTTT. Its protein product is CASSEAFVNTEAFF.

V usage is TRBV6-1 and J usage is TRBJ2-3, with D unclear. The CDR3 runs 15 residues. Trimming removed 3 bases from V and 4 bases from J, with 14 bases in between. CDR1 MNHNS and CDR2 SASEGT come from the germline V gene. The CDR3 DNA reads TGTGCCAGCAGTGATAGTGAACGCCCCCCAGATACGCAGTATTTT. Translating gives CASSDSERPPDTQYF.

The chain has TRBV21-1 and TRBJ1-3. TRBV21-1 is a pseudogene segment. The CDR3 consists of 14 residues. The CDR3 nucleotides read TGTGCCAACCCAATAAGATGCTCTGGAAACACCATATATTTT. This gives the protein CANPIRCSGNTIYF.